The rows below give T cell receptor beta chains drawn from one sample of a study of T-cell memory formation after mild COVID-19. TCRdb reprocessed the 5' RACE reads via MiXCR and lists one record per CDR3 protein. The sample records about 560,000 distinct CDR3 sequences, roughly a fifth being singletons. Sequenced material: PBMCs or a T cell subset sorted from them (not recorded which). The receptors were sampled from an adult woman who had mild COVID-19 (a few samples of this study predate the infection). Cell type and time point are not known. CDR3s include the opening cysteine and the closing phenylalanine or tryptophan.

V gene	J gene	CDR3 protein
TRBV7-2	TRBJ2-7	CASSLDNTYEQYF
TRBV5-6	TRBJ1-1	CASSLRGQKNTEAFF
TRBV7-9	TRBJ2-7	CASSLVGQAYEQYF
TRBV6-5	TRBJ1-1	CASSYSGLGVNTEAFF
TRBV3-1	TRBJ1-5	CASSHRPFMAQHF
TRBV12-3/TRBV12-4	TRBJ1-2	CASSSYGLLDGYTF
TRBV14	TRBJ2-1	CASSQDHGAYNEQFF
TRBV6-2/TRBV6-3	TRBJ2-7	CASIGLADAISYEQYF
TRBV20-1	TRBJ2-1	CSARSLWSYNEQFF
TRBV20-1	TRBJ2-3	CSATGTAGTDTQYF
TRBV27	TRBJ2-7	CASSSPDGKPYEQYF
TRBV12-3/TRBV12-4	TRBJ2-3	CASSFGADTQYF
TRBV5-6	TRBJ2-3	CASSWTGVGPTDTQYF
TRBV4-2	TRBJ2-5	CASSQDVEREYQETQYF
TRBV7-2	TRBJ1-1	CASSLAQGQREAFF
TRBV6-2/TRBV6-3	TRBJ2-1	CASSSLGLAGGQDEQFF
TRBV2	TRBJ1-2	CASSEEGILGYGYTF
TRBV7-2	TRBJ1-3	CASSSRRAGVRGNTIYF
TRBV5-1	TRBJ1-2	CASSADGNYGYTF
TRBV30	TRBJ2-1	CACSTGQGGNEQFF
TRBV12-3/TRBV12-4	TRBJ2-3	CASSLTGTRSQYF
TRBV7-9	TRBJ1-1	CASRPVGNTEAFF
TRBV20-1	TRBJ2-3	CSAPSEGVPDTQYF
TRBV5-8	TRBJ2-4	CASSLITLLAKNIQYF
TRBV7-6	TRBJ2-5	CASSTPRGLQETQYF
TRBV20-1	TRBJ2-6	CSARGTGTPGANVLTF
TRBV29-1	TRBJ2-7	CSVPRGLASAEQYF
TRBV5-1	TRBJ2-7	CASSLGTGGYSRHEQYF
TRBV12-3/TRBV12-4	TRBJ1-6	CASSLAYNSPLHF
TRBV12-3/TRBV12-4	TRBJ1-1	CASSFPPAFF
TRBV4-3	TRBJ2-1	CASSQVAGVTYNEQFF
TRBV6-6	TRBJ2-5	CASSSETGKTETQYF
TRBV20-1	TRBJ1-4	CSARDRTGTTNEKLFF
TRBV6-5	TRBJ2-1	CASSLASGRGLKQFF
TRBV15	TRBJ1-5	CATSRDTGGFQPQHF
TRBV18	TRBJ2-3	CASSPRDPGTSGYTQYF
TRBV7-2	TRBJ1-2	CASTLSVYGARGYGYTF
TRBV6-2/TRBV6-3	TRBJ2-3	CASSPQQGTQYF
TRBV6-5	TRBJ2-7	CASRDVSYEQYF
TRBV20-1	TRBJ2-7	CSASGTGRGEQYF
TRBV4-1	TRBJ2-7	CASSHPARDRGLEQYF
TRBV20-1	TRBJ2-7	CSAQTGKRSYEQYF
TRBV11-2	TRBJ2-5	CASSFSGGFLQETQYF
TRBV2	TRBJ1-2	CAGRKVGYTF
TRBV12-3/TRBV12-4	TRBJ2-1	CASSPQGINEQFF
TRBV6-2/TRBV6-3	TRBJ2-1	CASSSRLAGSGNEQFF
TRBV12-3/TRBV12-4	TRBJ2-1	CASSETFLGQFF
TRBV7-8	TRBJ1-2	CASSSQGKTGGANGYTF
TRBV6-5	TRBJ2-1	CASSPSQFEGGRRNEQFF
TRBV7-9	TRBJ1-1	CASSSAGWGSDEAFF
TRBV18	TRBJ2-5	CASSPTYQETQYF
TRBV27	TRBJ1-2	CASSLRQSYGYTF
TRBV5-4	TRBJ2-7	CASSISGGDYEQYF
TRBV11-1	TRBJ2-1	CASSLGASRLSKYNEQFF
TRBV6-5	TRBJ2-5	CASSLWKRNVETQYF
TRBV20-1	TRBJ2-3	CSATASGAGSDTQYF
TRBV5-1	TRBJ1-1	CASSLVAGSTEAFF
TRBV4-1	TRBJ2-1	CASSQGREVNEQFF
TRBV20-1	TRBJ1-2	CSARARDRGTNGYTF